This TCR beta chain is drawn from a study of regulatory T cells in long-lasting Graves disease. Time point described: persistent/refractory GD, antithyroid drugs over 5 years with positive TRAb. TCR sequences were obtained from RNA taken from PBMCs. With iRepertoire HTBI primers and Arm-PCR of CDR3 regions, TCR beta libraries were built. TCRdb fed the multiplex PCR reads into MiXCR, producing one record per CDR3 protein. The sample carries around 500,000 distinct CDR3 sequences, less than 25% recorded once. This clonotype was counted at least ten times. This sequence was found in a female donor with Graves disease. Sequenced here: peripheral blood mononuclear cells (PBMCs), sampled when the disease was refractory, from a patient treated with antithyroid drugs.

CDR3 in DNA: TGTGCCAGCAGAACCCAGAGGGTTGGGCTAGCGGGGAACACCGGGGAGCTGTTTTTT. Translation gives CASRTQRVGLAGNTGELFF. V gene TRBV28 combines with J gene TRBJ2-2, with 8 bases aligning to TRBD2. J was trimmed by 1 base and V by 6 bases; bases with no gene match: 16. The CDR3 is 19 amino acids. Germline V gene sequence: CDR1 MDHEN, CDR2 SYDVKM.